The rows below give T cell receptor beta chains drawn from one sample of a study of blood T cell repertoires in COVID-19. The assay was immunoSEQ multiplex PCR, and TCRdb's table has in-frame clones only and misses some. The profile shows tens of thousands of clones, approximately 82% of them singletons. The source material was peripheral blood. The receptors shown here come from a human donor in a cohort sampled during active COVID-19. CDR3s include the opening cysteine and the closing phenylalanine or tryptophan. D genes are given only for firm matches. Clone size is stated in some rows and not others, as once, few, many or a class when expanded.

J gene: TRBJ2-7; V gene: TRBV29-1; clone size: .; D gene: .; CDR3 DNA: TGCAGCGTTGAGGAGGGATCCGAGCAGTACTTC; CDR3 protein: CSVEEGSEQYF
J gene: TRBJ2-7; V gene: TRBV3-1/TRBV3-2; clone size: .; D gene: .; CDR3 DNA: TGTGCCAGCAGCCTCGGCGGGCTCTACGAGCAGTACTTC; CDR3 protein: CASSLGGLYEQYF
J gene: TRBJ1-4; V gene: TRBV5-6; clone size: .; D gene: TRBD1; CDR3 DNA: TGTGCCAGCAGCTTACGACAGGGGGCGGCTAATGAAAAACTGTTTTTT; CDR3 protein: CASSLRQGAANEKLFF
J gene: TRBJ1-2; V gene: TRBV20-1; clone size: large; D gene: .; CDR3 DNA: TGCAGTGCTTCCTCTTCCCTTGGCTACACCTTC; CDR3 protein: CSASSSLGYTF
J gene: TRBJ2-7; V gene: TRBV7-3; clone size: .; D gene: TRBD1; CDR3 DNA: TGTGCCAGCAGCTCTGGGACAGGGGCCTACGAGCAGTACTTC; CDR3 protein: CASSSGTGAYEQYF
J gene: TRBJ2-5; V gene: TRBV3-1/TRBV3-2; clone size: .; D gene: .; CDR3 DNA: TGTGCCAGCAGCCAAGATCTAGGAGAGACCCAGTACTTC; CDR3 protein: CASSQDLGETQYF
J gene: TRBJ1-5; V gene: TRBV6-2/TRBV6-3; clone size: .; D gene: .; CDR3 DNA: TGTGCCAGCAGCCCAGTCAGGGATCGTCAGCCCCAGCATTTT; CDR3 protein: CASSPVRDRQPQHF
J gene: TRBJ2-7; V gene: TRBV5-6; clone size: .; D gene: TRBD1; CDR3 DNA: TGTGCCAGCAGCGTACAGGGGTACGAGCAGTACTTC; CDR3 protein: CASSVQGYEQYF
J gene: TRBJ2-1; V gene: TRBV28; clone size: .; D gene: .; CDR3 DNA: TGTGCCAGCAGTCCGACAGTCCCTTACAATGAGCAGTTCTTC; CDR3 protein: CASSPTVPYNEQFF
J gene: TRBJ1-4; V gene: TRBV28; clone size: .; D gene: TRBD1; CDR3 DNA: TGTGCCAGCAACAAGAGCAGGGGGCGCACAAAACTGTTTTTT; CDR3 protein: CASNKSRGRTKLFF
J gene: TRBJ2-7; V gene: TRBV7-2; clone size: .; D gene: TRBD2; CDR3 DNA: TGTGCCAGCAGCTTTCCCACTAGCGGATCCTACGAGCAGTACTTC; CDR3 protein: CASSFPTSGSYEQYF
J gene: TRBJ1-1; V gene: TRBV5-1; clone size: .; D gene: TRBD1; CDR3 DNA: TGCGCCAGCAGCTTGGCGCCAGGGGGTTCTATGAACACTGAAGCTTTCTTT; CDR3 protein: CASSLAPGGSMNTEAFF
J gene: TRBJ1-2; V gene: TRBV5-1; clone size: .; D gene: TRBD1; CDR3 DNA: TGCGCCAGCAGCTCGGGACAGCCTTATGGCTACACCTTC; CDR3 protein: CASSSGQPYGYTF
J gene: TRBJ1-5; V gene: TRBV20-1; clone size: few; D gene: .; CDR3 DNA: TGCAGTGCGAGTAACAGGGTGGGCAATCAGCCCCAGCATTTT; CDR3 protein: CSASNRVGNQPQHF
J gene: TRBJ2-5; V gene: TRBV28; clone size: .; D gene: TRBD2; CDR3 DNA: TGTGCCAGCAGTTTATGGGCGTGGCGACTAGCGGAGGTAAAGACCCAGTACTTC; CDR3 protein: CASSLWAWRLAEVKTQYF
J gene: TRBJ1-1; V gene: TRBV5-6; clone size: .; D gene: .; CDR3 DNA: TGTGCCAGCAGCCGGACCGGGGCTGAAGCTTTCTTT; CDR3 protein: CASSRTGAEAFF
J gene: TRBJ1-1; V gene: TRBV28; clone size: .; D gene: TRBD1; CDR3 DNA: TGTGCCAGCAGTTCCCCCGGGACAGGGGCGGACACTGAAGCTTTCTTT; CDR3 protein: CASSSPGTGADTEAFF
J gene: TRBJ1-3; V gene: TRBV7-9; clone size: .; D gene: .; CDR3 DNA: TGTGCCAGCAGCGGGGGCGGAAACACCATATATTTT; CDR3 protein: CASSGGGNTIYF
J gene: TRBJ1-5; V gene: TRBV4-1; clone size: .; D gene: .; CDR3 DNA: TGCGCCAGCAGCCAAGTAGTCGTTAGCAATCAGCCCCAGCATTTT; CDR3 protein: CASSQVVVSNQPQHF
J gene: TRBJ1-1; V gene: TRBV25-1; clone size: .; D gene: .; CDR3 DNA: TGTGCCAGCAGTGATAGGGCAGGACAACCTGAAGCTTTCTTT; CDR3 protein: CASSDRAGQPEAFF
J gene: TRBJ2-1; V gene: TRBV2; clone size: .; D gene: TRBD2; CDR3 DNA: TGTGCCAGCAGTGGGCGCGGGGTTAGCGGGGGAATTTCGTCCTACAATGAGCAGTTCTTC; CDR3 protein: CASSGRGVSGGISSYNEQFF
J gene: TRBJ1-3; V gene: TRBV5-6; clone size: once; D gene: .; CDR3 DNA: TGTGCCAGCAGCTCTGTCGGGGGGCTCGGAAACACCATATATTTT; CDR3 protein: CASSSVGGLGNTIYF
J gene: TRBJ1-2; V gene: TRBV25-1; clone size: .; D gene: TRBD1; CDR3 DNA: TGTGCCAGCAGTAAGGGACAGGGGGTTGGGTATGGCTACACCTTC; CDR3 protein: CASSKGQGVGYGYTF
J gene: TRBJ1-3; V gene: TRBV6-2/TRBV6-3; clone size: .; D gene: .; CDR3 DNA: TGTGCCAGCAGTTACGGCTCGAGGAGACCTGGAAACACCATATATTTT; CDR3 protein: CASSYGSRRPGNTIYF
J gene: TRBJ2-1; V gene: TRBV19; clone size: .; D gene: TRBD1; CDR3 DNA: TGTGCCAGTAGTATAGTAGGGACAGGGGGCCGGGATGAGCAGTTCTTC; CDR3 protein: CASSIVGTGGRDEQFF
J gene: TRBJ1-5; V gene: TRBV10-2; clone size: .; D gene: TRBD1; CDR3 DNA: TGCGCCAGCAGTTTAGACAGGGGTCGGGATCAGCCCCAGCATTTT; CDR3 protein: CASSLDRGRDQPQHF
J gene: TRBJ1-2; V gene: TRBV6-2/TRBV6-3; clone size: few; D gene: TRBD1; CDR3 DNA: TGTGCCAGCAGTTACGTCCGACAGGGGCAGAATGGCTACACCTTC; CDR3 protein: CASSYVRQGQNGYTF
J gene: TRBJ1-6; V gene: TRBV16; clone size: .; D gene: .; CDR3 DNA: TGTGCCAGCAGCCAATTAGATAATTCACCCCTCCACTTT; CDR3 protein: CASSQLDNSPLHF
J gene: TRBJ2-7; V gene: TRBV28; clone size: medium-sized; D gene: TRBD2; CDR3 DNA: TGTGCCAGCAGTTTAGCCAGCGGGGGTTCCTACGAGCAGTACTTC; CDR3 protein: CASSLASGGSYEQYF
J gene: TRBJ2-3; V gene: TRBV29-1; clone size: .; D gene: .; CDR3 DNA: TGCAGCGTTGCCTTCTCGTCACGGGATACGCAGTATTTT; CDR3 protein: CSVAFSSRDTQYF
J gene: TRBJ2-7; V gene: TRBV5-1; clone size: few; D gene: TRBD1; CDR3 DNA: TGCGCCAGCGGAACCGGGACAGGGAAACACGAGCAGTACTTC; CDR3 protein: CASGTGTGKHEQYF
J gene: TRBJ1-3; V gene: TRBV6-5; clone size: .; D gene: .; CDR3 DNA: TGTGCCAGCAGTTACCTGGGGGGCTCTGGAAACACCATATATTTT; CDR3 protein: CASSYLGGSGNTIYF
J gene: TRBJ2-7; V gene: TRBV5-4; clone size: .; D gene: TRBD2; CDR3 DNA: TGTGCCAGCAGCTTAGGCGTCCTAGCGGCCTCCTACGAGCAGTACTTC; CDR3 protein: CASSLGVLAASYEQYF
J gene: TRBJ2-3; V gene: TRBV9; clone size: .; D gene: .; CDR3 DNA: TGTGCCAGCAGCGTAGTCCCCTCCGATACGCAGTATTTT; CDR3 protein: CASSVVPSDTQYF
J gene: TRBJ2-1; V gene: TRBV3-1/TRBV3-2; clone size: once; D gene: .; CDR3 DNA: TGTGCCAGCAGCCACGACTGGGACAATGAGCAGTTCTTC; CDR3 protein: CASSHDWDNEQFF
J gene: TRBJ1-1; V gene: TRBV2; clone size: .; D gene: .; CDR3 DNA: TGTGCCAGCAGTACCCGGGAGGGGAACACTGAAGCTTTCTTT; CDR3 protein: CASSTREGNTEAFF
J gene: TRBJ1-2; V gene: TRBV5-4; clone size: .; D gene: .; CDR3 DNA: TGTGCCAGCAGCTTGGGGGGGGGCGACAGCTACTATGGCTACACCTTC; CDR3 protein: CASSLGGGDSYYGYTF